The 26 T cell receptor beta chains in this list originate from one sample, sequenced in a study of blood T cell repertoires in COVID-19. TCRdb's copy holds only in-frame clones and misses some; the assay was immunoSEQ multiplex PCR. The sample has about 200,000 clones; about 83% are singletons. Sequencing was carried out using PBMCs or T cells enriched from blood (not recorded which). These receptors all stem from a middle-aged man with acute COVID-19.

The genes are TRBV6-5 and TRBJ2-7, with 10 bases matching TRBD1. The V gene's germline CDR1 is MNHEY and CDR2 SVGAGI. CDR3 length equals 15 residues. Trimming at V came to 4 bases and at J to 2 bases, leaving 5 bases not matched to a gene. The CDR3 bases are TGTGCCAGCAGTTTCCGGGACAGGGGAACCTACGAGCAGTACTTC. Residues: CASSFRDRGTYEQYF.

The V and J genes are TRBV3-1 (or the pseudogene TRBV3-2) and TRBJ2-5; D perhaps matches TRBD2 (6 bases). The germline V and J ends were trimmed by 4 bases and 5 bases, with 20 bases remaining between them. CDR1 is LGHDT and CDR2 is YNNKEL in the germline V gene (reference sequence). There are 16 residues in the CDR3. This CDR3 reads CASSRRSQQAGETQYF. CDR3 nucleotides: TGTGCCAGCAGCCGTCGGAGCCAACAGGCGGGGGAGACCCAGTACTTC.

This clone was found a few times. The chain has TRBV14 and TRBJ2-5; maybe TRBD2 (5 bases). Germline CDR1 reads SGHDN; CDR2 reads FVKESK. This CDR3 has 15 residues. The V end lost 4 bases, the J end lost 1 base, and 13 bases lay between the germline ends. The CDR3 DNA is TGTGCCAGCAGCCTCTTGGGGAGCGGCCAAGAGACCCAGTACTTC. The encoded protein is CASSLLGSGQETQYF.

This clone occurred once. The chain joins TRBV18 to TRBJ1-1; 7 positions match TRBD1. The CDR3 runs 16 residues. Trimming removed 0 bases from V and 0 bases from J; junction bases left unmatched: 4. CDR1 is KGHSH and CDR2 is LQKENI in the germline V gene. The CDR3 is CASSPPRGYMNTEAFF. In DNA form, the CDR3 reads TGTGCCAGCTCACCACCCAGGGGGTACATGAACACTGAAGCTTTCTTT. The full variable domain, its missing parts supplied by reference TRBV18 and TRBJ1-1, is NAGVMQNPRHLVRRRGQEARLRCSPMKGHSHVYWYRQLPEEGLKFMVYLQKENIIDESGMPKERFSAEFPKEGPSILRIQQVVRGDSAAYFCASSPPRGYMNTEAFFGQGTRLTVV.

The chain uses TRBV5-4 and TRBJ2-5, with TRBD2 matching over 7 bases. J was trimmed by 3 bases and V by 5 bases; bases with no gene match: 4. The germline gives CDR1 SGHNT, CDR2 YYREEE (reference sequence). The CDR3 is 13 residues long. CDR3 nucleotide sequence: TGTGCCAGCAGTCCCAGCGGGGAAGAGACCCAGTACTTC. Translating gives CASSPSGEETQYF.

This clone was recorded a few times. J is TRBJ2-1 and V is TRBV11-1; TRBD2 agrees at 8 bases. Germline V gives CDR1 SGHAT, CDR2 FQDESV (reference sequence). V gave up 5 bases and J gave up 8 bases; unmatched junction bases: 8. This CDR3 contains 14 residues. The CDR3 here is CASSRGSGIDEQFF. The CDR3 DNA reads TGTGCCAGCAGCCGAGGTAGCGGGATTGATGAGCAGTTCTTC.

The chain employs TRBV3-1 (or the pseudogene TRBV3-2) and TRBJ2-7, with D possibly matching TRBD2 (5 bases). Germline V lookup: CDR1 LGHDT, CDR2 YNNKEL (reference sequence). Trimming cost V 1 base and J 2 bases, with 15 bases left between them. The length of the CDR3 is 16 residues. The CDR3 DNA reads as TGTGCCAGCAGCCAAGCGCCTGGACTGGCCACCTACGAGCAGTACTTC. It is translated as CASSQAPGLATYEQYF.

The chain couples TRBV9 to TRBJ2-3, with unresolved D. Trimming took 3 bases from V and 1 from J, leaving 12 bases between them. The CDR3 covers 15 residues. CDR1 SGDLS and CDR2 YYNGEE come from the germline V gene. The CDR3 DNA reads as TGTGCCAGCAGCGCCTACAGCTCGCGCACAGATACGCAGTATTTT. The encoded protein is CASSAYSSRTDTQYF.

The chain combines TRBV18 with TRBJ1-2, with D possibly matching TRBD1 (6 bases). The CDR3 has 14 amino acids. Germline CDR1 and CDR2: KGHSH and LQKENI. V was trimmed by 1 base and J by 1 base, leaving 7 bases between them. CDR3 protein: CASSPQDSNYGYTF. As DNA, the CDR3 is TGTGCCAGCTCACCACAGGACAGTAACTATGGCTACACCTTC.

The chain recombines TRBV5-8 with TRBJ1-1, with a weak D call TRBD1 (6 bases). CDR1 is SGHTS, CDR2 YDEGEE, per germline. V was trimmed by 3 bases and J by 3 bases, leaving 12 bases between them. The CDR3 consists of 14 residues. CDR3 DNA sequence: TGTGCCAGCAGCTCCCTGGGGGCTGACACTGAAGCTTTCTTT. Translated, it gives CASSSLGADTEAFF.

The DNA for the CDR3 is TGTGCCAGCAGCCCGGGTCCACCCAATACTGAAGCTTTCTTT. Its translation is CASSPGPPNTEAFF. The chain carries TRBV7-6 and TRBJ1-1; D gene ambiguous. Germline V lookup: CDR1 SGHVS, CDR2 FNYEAQ. The V gene lost 5 bases and the J gene lost 5 bases, with 15 bases spanning the gap. CDR3 length: 14 residues.

Here the CDR3 DNA reads TGTGCCAGCAGTCGGACGGGACAGGGGAGGGACGAGCAGTACTTC. Residues: CASSRTGQGRDEQYF. The rearrangement links TRBV27 to TRBJ2-7; 10 nucleotides match TRBD1. From germline, CDR1 is MNHEY and CDR2 SMNVEV (reference sequence). V lost 5 bases and J lost 5; bases outside the gene matches: 9. The CDR3 has 15 amino acids.

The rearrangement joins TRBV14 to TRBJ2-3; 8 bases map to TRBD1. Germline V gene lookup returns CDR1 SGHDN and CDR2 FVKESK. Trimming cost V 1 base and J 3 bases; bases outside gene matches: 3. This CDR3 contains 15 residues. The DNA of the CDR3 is TGTGCCAGCAGCCAAGGACAGGGGACGACAGATACGCAGTATTTT. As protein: CASSQGQGTTDTQYF.

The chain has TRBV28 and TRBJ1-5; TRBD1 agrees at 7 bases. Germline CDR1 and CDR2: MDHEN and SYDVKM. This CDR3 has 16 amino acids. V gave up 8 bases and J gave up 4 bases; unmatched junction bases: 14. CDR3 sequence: CASGSAGGQINQPQHF. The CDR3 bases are TGTGCCAGCGGTTCCGCCGGGGGACAGATAAATCAGCCCCAGCATTTT. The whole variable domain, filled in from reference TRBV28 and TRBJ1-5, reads DVKVTQSSRYLVKRTGEKVFLECVQDMDHENMFWYRQDPGLGLRLIYFSYDVKMKEKGDIPEGYSVSREKKERFSLILESASTNQTSMYLCASGSAGGQINQPQHFGDGTRLSIL.

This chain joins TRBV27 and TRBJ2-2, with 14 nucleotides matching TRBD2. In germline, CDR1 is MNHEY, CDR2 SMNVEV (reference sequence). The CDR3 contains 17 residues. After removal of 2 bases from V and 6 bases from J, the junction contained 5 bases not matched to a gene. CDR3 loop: CASSLRLAGGPPGELFF. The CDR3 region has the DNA TGTGCCAGCAGTTTAAGACTAGCGGGAGGGCCGCCCGGGGAGCTGTTTTTT.

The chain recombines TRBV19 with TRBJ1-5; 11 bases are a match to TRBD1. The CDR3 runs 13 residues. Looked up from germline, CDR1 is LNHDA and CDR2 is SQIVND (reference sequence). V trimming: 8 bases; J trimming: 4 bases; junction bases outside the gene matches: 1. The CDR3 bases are TGTGCCAGTCGGGACAGGGGGAATCAGCCCCAGCATTTT. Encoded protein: CASRDRGNQPQHF.

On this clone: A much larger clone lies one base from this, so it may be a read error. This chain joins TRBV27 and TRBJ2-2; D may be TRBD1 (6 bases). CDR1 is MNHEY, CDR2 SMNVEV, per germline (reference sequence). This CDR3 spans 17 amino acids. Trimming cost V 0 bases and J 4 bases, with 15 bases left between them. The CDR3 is CASSLSSGQGFTGELFF. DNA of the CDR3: TGTGCCAGCAGTTTATCGTCCGGGCAGGGGTTCACCGGGGAGCTGTTTTTT.

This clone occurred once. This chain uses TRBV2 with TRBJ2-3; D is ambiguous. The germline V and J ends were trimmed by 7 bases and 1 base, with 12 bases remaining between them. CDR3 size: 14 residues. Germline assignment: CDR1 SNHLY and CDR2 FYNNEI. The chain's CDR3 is CASTAAPGTDTQYF. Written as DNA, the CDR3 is TGTGCCAGCACGGCGGCTCCGGGCACAGATACGCAGTATTTT.

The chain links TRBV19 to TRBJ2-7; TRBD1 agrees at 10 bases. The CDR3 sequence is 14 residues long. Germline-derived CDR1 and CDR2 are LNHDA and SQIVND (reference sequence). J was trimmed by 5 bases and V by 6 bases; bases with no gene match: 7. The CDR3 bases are TGTGCCAGTAGCCGGGACAGGGGAGGAAACGAGCAGTACTTC. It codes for CASSRDRGGNEQYF.

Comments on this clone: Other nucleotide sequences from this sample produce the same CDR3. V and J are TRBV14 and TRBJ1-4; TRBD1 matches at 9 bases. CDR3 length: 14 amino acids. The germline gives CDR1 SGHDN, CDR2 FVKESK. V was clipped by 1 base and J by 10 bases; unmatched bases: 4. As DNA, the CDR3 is TGTGCCAGCAGCCAAGGACAGGGGGTTGGAAAACTGTTTTTT. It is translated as CASSQGQGVGKLFF.

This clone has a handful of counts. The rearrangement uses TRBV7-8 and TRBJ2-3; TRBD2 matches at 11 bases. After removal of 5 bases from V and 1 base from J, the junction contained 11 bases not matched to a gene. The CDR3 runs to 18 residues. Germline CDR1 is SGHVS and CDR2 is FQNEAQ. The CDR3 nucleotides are TGTGCCAGCAGCGCGCCGGGACTAGCGGCTTGGGGCACAGATACGCAGTATTTT. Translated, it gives CASSAPGLAAWGTDTQYF.

The CDR3: CASHESGGRNEQFF. CDR3 nucleotides: TGTGCCAGCCACGAGTCGGGCGGGAGGAATGAGCAGTTCTTC. The rearrangement joins TRBV5-4 to TRBJ2-1; 8 bases align to TRBD2. V trimming: 7 bases; J trimming: 7 bases; junction bases outside the gene matches: 10. CDR3 length equals 14 residues. Germline V gene sequence: CDR1 SGHNT, CDR2 YYREEE (reference sequence).

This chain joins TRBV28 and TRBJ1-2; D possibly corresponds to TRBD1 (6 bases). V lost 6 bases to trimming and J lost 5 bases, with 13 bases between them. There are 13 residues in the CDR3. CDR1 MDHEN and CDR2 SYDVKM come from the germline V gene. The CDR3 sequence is CASRGAGGYGYTF. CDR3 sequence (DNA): TGTGCCAGCAGGGGGGCAGGAGGTTATGGCTACACCTTC.

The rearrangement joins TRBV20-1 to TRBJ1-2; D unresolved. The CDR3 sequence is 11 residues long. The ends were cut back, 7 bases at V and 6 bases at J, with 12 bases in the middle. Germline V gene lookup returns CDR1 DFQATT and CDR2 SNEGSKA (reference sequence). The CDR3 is CSVREENGYTF. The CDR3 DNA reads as TGCAGTGTTCGGGAGGAAAATGGCTACACCTTC.

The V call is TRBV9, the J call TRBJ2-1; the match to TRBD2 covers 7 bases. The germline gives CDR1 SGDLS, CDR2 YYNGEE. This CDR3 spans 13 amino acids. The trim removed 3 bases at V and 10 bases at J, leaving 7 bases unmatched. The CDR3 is CASSGSSGTEQFF. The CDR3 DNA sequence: TGTGCCAGCAGCGGCTCTAGCGGCACGGAGCAGTTCTTC.

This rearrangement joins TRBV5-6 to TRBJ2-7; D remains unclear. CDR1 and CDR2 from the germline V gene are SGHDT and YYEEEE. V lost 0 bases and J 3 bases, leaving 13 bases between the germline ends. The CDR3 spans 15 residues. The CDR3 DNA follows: TGTGCCAGCAGCTTGGGCTATTCACTTCTCTACGAGCAGTACTTC. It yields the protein CASSLGYSLLYEQYF.